The next 8 T cell receptor beta chains were all read from a single sample in a study of spatial heterogeneity in lung cancer. MiXCR, run by TCRdb on the 5' RACE reads, gives a single entry per CDR3 protein. The sample consists of 9,500 to 11,000 distinct CDR3 sequences, approximately 25% of them appearing once. Stated time point: sample taken at primary tumor resection. Material for sequencing was whole RNA from tumor, nontumor lung or frozen PBMC, left unsorted. Sample: PBMCs, taken at surgery. All receptors derive from a female donor with early-stage non-small cell lung cancer.

The chain uses TRBV30 and TRBJ1-1; the D is unclear. Trimming removed 0 bases from V and 0 bases from J, with 11 bases in between. The CDR3 is 15 amino acids. The germline CDR1 and CDR2 sequences are GTSNPN and SVGIG (reference sequence). In DNA form, the CDR3 reads TGTGCCTGGAGTGTACCGGGCTTGATGAACACTGAAGCTTTCTTT. Translation: CAWSVPGLMNTEAFF.

This clonotype showed up just a few times. V gene TRBV7-3 combines with J gene TRBJ2-5; 7 bases are shared with TRBD2. V lost 5 bases, J lost 5 bases, and 11 bases stayed unmatched. Germline CDR1 is SGHTA and CDR2 is FQGTGA. The CDR3 loop spans 15 amino acids. In DNA, the CDR3 is TGTGCCAGCAGCCTTACCACCTACGGGGGGGAGACCCAGTACTTC. This codes for CASSLTTYGGETQYF.

This rearrangement joins TRBV7-3 to TRBJ1-5; possible D gene TRBD1, 6 bases. The germline V and J ends were trimmed by 11 bases and 6 bases, with 14 bases remaining between them. This CDR3 comprises 12 residues. CDR1 and CDR2 (germline): SGHTA, FQGTGA. In DNA, the CDR3 is TGTGCCCGGGGGCGAAGGGGTCAGCCCCAGCATTTT. It encodes CARGRRGQPQHF.

This clonotype is judged medium-sized (0.01 to 0.1%). The chain employs TRBV4-2 and TRBJ2-2; 11 bases are shared with TRBD2. With V trimmed by 1 base and J by 0 bases, 7 bases remained unmatched. The CDR3 contains 19 residues. The V gene's germline CDR1 is LGHNA and CDR2 YNFKEQ. In nucleotides, the CDR3 is TGTGCCAGCAGCCAAGTAGGGGGACTAGCGGACCCGAACACCGGGGAGCTGTTTTTT. It translates to CASSQVGGLADPNTGELFF.

The chain uses TRBV20-1 and TRBJ2-7; D possibly uses TRBD1 or TRBD2 (5 bases each). Germline lookup yields CDR1 DFQATT and CDR2 SNEGSKA (reference sequence). This CDR3 has 12 amino acids. V was pared by 7 bases and J by 0 bases, with 10 bases between. CDR3 sequence (DNA): TGCAGTGGAGGGACGAACTCCTACGAGCAGTACTTC. Translation gives CSGGTNSYEQYF.

V gene TRBV12-3 or TRBV12-4 combines with J gene TRBJ2-1, with 10 bases matching TRBD2. With V trimmed by 5 bases and J by 4 bases, 5 bases remained unmatched. The CDR3 totals 15 residues. CDR3 in DNA: TGTGCCAGCAGTGTCGGGACTAGCGTTTACAATGAGCAGTTCTTC. Amino acid sequence: CASSVGTSVYNEQFF.

By share of the sample, this clonotype is medium-sized. Here the CDR3 reads CSGPWGTRPRKCETQYF. The CDR3 DNA follows: TGCAGCGGTCCCTGGGGGACCCGCCCCCGAAAGTGTGAGACCCAGTACTTC. The rearrangement uses TRBV29-1 and TRBJ2-5, with D perhaps being TRBD1 or TRBD2 (5 bases each). V dropped 7 bases and J dropped 5 bases, with 29 bases sitting between them. The CDR3 has 17 residues. Per the germline V gene, CDR1 is SQVTM and CDR2 is ANQGSEA.

The chain has TRBV10-2 and TRBJ1-1; no clear D. CDR1 and CDR2 (germline): WSHSY, SAAADI. Trimming removed 4 bases at V and 7 bases at J, with 13 bases between. CDR3 length equals 13 residues. CDR3 coding DNA: TGCGCCAGCAGTGGGTGGGCGGAGAATGAAGCTTTCTTT. Protein: CASSGWAENEAFF.